This TCR beta chain was recovered during a study of beta chain features in type 1 diabetes. What was sequenced were expressed TCRB transcripts, since all of the isolated RNA had been reverse transcribed. The repertoire was sequenced with immunoSEQ multiplex PCR; TCRdb's copy has only in-frame clones and lacks some. The sample has around 180,000 clones, 7% to 9% seen once; the top ten hold about 0.5%. The CDR3 is made up of 15 amino acids. Germline lookup yields CDR1 MDHEN and CDR2 SYDVKM. Between the trimmed V and J ends, which lost 6 bases and 5 bases, there was a span of 16 bases. CD45RO/CCR7/CD25/CD127/CD95/CD27 sorting isolated CD4+ naive, central memory, regulatory and stem cell-like memory cells. A remark on this clone: Its target is not known.

Study-wide findings and caveats: The naive, central memory and Treg TCRB repertoires looked more alike in patients than they did in healthy donors. Significant though moderate, a shortening of TCRB CDR3s appeared in all four CD4+ subsets of Type 1 diabetes patients. PCR might show a preference for shorter templates, equally across patients and controls.

V and J are TRBV28 and TRBJ1-4, with a weak D call TRBD1 (6 bases). Sample: central memory CD4+ T cells from blood. This TCR was recovered from a man between 18 and 29 years old with type 1 diabetes. The chain's CDR3 is CASRPFQGKNEKLFF. Written as DNA, the CDR3 is TGTGCCAGCAGGCCCTTCCAGGGGAAGAATGAAAAACTGTTTTTT.